This T cell receptor beta chain was sequenced in a study of blood T cell repertoires in COVID-19. This clone was picked up a small number of times. This CDR3 is 15 amino acids long. V was shortened by 5 bases and J by 0 bases, with 11 bases between the two germline ends. Germline loops: CDR1 SGHTA, CDR2 FQGTGA. Only in-frame clones appear in the TCRdb table, and some are missing; sequencing was by immunoSEQ multiplex PCR. The repertoire includes roughly 260,000 clones, approximately 90% of them detected once, and roughly 6% sits in the top ten. This receptor was obtained from a woman in her twenties or thirties with acute COVID-19. This chain links TRBV7-3 with TRBJ2-1; no clear D gene. Source material: PBMCs or T cells enriched from blood (not recorded which). CDR3 bases: TGTGCCAGCAGCCTCACCTATGACTCCTACAATGAGCAGTTCTTC. It translates to CASSLTYDSYNEQFF.